A single sample gave rise to the 18 T cell receptor beta chains below, sequenced in a study of T cell responses to AZD1222 COVID-19 vaccine. TCRdb keeps only in-frame clones here, not all; method: immunoSEQ multiplex PCR. The sample has about 84,000 clones; around 90% are singletons. This sample comprised peripheral blood, obtained on day 0 of AZD1222 vaccination. These receptors were collected from an adult in good health.

The chain combines TRBV4-1 with TRBJ2-2; perhaps TRBD1 as D (5 bases). V lost 5 bases, J lost 3 bases, and 16 bases lay in between. The CDR3 totals 16 residues. CDR1 and CDR2 (germline): MGHRA, YSYEKL. The CDR3 coding sequence is TGCGCCAGCAGCACCCAGGCTAGGGGTGACACCGGGGAGCTGTTTTTT. Translation: CASSTQARGDTGELFF.

The chain combines TRBV18 with TRBJ1-4; D call uncertain. The CDR3 is made up of 16 amino acids. V lost 2 bases, J lost 2 bases, and 12 bases lay in between. Germline-derived CDR1 and CDR2 are KGHSH and LQKENI. As DNA, the CDR3 is TGTGCCAGCTCACCAGAGAAGGAGGTCACTAATGAAAAACTGTTTTTT. It translates to CASSPEKEVTNEKLFF.

The chain carries TRBV19 and TRBJ2-7; TRBD2 is a possible D gene (6 bases). Germline CDR1 is LNHDA and CDR2 is SQIVND (reference sequence). The CDR3 is 16 amino acids. V lost 3 bases and J 3 bases, leaving 18 bases between the germline ends. CDR3 sequence: CASSISYGDSFYEQYF. The CDR3 DNA follows: TGTGCCAGTAGTATTTCCTACGGGGACTCTTTCTACGAGCAGTACTTC.

The rearrangement links TRBV30 to TRBJ2-7; a weak D match, TRBD2 (6 bases). V lost 4 bases and J lost 2, with 18 bases in between. This CDR3 comprises 15 residues. The V gene's germline CDR1 is GTSNPN and CDR2 SVGIG (reference sequence). As DNA, the CDR3 is TGTGCCTGGACTGGGGGGTGGGGGTTGGCCTACGAGCAGTACTTC. This sequence encodes CAWTGGWGLAYEQYF.

This chain joins TRBV7-8 and TRBJ1-2, with D possibly matching TRBD1 (5 bases). The CDR3 extends over 14 amino acids. Trimming left V 0 bases short and J 4 bases short, with 9 bases between. Germline loops: CDR1 SGHVS, CDR2 FQNEAQ. The CDR3 DNA follows: TGTGCCAGCAGCTTAGCTACAGGAGGCTATGGCTACACCTTC. Its protein product is CASSLATGGYGYTF.

This clone came up a few times. This CDR3 reads CASSQGSGRAAETQYF. DNA of the CDR3: TGTGCCAGTTCCCAGGGTAGCGGGAGGGCCGCAGAGACCCAGTACTTC. The chain couples TRBV7-3 to TRBJ2-5, with TRBD2 identical over 11 bases. V was clipped by 9 bases and J by 4 bases; unmatched bases: 13. The CDR3 covers 16 residues. The V gene's germline CDR1 is SGHTA and CDR2 FQGTGA.

The CDR3 reads CASSNDRNYGYTF. In DNA form, the CDR3 reads TGTGCCAGCAGCAATGACAGAAACTATGGCTACACCTTC. The V and J genes are TRBV12-3 or TRBV12-4 and TRBJ1-2; a possible D gene is TRBD1 (5 bases). The CDR3 covers 13 residues. Trimming took off 6 bases at V and 2 bases at J, with 10 bases between the two ends.

V and J are TRBV9 and TRBJ2-4, with TRBD2 matching over 7 bases. This CDR3 has 14 amino acids. CDR1 and CDR2 (germline): SGDLS, YYNGEE. V dropped 2 bases and J dropped 8; count of bases not matched to a gene: 7. The CDR3 protein is CASSVGGSLDIQYF. DNA of the CDR3: TGTGCCAGCAGCGTGGGCGGGAGTTTGGACATTCAGTACTTC.

This clone appeared once. The chain links TRBV15 to TRBJ2-1; no firm D call. CDR1 is LNHNV and CDR2 is YYDKDF in the germline V gene (reference sequence). The CDR3 contains 15 residues. Between the trimmed V and J ends, which lost 3 bases and 7 bases, there was a span of 16 bases. The CDR3: CATSSMVIAGNEQFF. The CDR3 DNA sequence: TGTGCCACCAGCAGCATGGTAATAGCCGGGAATGAGCAGTTCTTC. Full variable domain (missing parts from reference TRBV15 and TRBJ2-1): DAMVIQNPRYQVTQFGKPVTLSCSQTLNHNVMYWYQQKSSQAPKLLFHYYDKDFNNEADTPDNFQSRRPNTSFCFLDIRSPGLGDTAMYLCATSSMVIAGNEQFFGPGTRLTVL.

The chain is built from TRBV18 and TRBJ1-1, with 10 bases that match TRBD1. The CDR3 covers 16 residues. Germline V gene lookup returns CDR1 KGHSH and CDR2 LQKENI. Trimming took 0 bases from V and 5 from J; bases not matched to a gene: 6. CDR3 sequence reads: CASSPPGQGRRTEAFF. The CDR3 bases are TGTGCCAGCTCACCACCGGGACAGGGGAGGAGAACTGAAGCTTTCTTT.

V and J are TRBV18 and TRBJ2-1; 8 positions match TRBD1. The length of the CDR3 is 15 residues. Germline V gene lookup returns CDR1 KGHSH and CDR2 LQKENI. Germline trimming cut 5 bases from V and 6 bases from J; bases unmatched to any gene: 9. CDR3 sequence: CASSRTDRERNEQFF. CDR3 in DNA: TGTGCCAGCTCAAGAACGGACAGGGAGCGCAATGAGCAGTTCTTC.

This clone has only one observation. The rearrangement uses TRBV6-5 and TRBJ1-5, with D possibly TRBD1 on 6 matching bases. Germline CDR1 MNHEY, CDR2 SVGAGI. V was clipped by 6 bases and J by 5 bases, with 14 bases between them. This CDR3 comprises 14 residues. CDR3 sequence reads: CASSLGQTDQPQHF. CDR3 in DNA: TGTGCCAGCAGCCTCGGACAGACAGATCAGCCCCAGCATTTT.

V and J are TRBV3-1 (or the pseudogene TRBV3-2) and TRBJ1-1; 7 bases line up with TRBD1. V was pared by 1 base and J by 2 bases, with 7 bases of the junction left unmatched. CDR3 length: 16 residues. Per germline, CDR1 LGHDT and CDR2 YNNKEL (reference sequence). The CDR3 region has the DNA TGTGCCAGCAGCCAAGTACCGACAGGGTCAAACACTGAAGCTTTCTTT. It yields the protein CASSQVPTGSNTEAFF.

V gene TRBV18 combines with J gene TRBJ1-2; TRBD1 aligns across 7 bases. The trim removed 3 bases at V and 8 bases at J, leaving 6 bases unmatched. The germline V gene has CDR1 KGHSH and CDR2 LQKENI. This CDR3 has 13 residues. This CDR3 reads CASSPTGPGGYTF. In nucleotides, the CDR3 is TGTGCCAGCTCACCGACAGGGCCGGGCGGCTACACCTTC.

The chain carries TRBV5-6 and TRBJ1-3, with D unresolved. Trimming removed 1 base at V and 4 bases at J, with 9 bases between. The CDR3 is 14 residues long. In germline, CDR1 is SGHDT, CDR2 YYEEEE. The CDR3 DNA reads TGTGCCAGCAGCTTGATGGAGGGCGGAAACACCATATATTTT. It translates to CASSLMEGGNTIYF.

In its sample, this clone is large. J is TRBJ2-7 and V is TRBV6-1; 8 bases align to TRBD1. After removal of 0 bases from V and 5 bases from J, the junction contained 9 bases not matched to a gene. Germline V lookup: CDR1 MNHNS, CDR2 SASEGT. The CDR3 contains 16 residues. The CDR3 DNA is TGTGCCAGCAGTGAAGCAGTAGGCGACAGGGGTCACGAGCAGTACTTC. Translation: CASSEAVGDRGHEQYF.

This rearrangement joins TRBV14 to TRBJ2-5; 7 bases are shared with TRBD2. V was clipped by 4 bases and J by 5 bases; unmatched bases: 10. Germline V CDR1 and CDR2: SGHDN, FVKESK. The CDR3 spans 15 residues. CDR3 residues: CASSLTSEPGETQYF. The CDR3 DNA sequence: TGTGCCAGCAGCCTTACTAGCGAACCTGGGGAGACCCAGTACTTC.

The chain uses TRBV6-1 and TRBJ2-1, with D hard to call. The V gene lost 0 bases and the J gene lost 1 base, with 10 bases spanning the gap. The germline gives CDR1 MNHNS, CDR2 SASEGT. The CDR3 loop spans 16 amino acids. The CDR3 is CASSEALQASYNEQFF. The CDR3 DNA reads TGTGCCAGCAGTGAAGCGTTGCAGGCGTCCTACAATGAGCAGTTCTTC.